The 9 T cell receptor beta chains presented below share a single source sample, sequenced in a study of T cells in Graves' hyperthyroidism and ophthalmopathy. RNA transcripts were the template for amplifying TCR beta CDR3 regions. TCR CDR3 underwent first-round RT-PCR with the HTBI primer set. TCRdb reprocessed the multiplex PCR reads via MiXCR and lists one record per CDR3 protein. The sample includes a few hundred thousand distinct CDR3 sequences, 46% of them seen just once. The sequenced sample consisted of peripheral blood or thyroid tissue (not recorded which). These receptors came from an adult woman with Graves' disease, either hyperthyroidism or ophthalmopathy (not recorded which).

This clonotype was detected ten times or more. This rearrangement joins TRBV20-1 to TRBJ1-4; TRBD1 matches at 11 bases. With V trimmed by 5 bases and J by 7 bases, 6 bases remained unmatched. The CDR3 extends over 14 amino acids. Germline CDR1 is DFQATT and CDR2 is SNEGSKA (reference sequence). In DNA form, the CDR3 reads TGCAGTGCTCCGGGGACAGGGGGGGGTGAAAAACTGTTTTTT. It yields the protein CSAPGTGGGEKLFF.

This clonotype was detected many times. This chain connects TRBV18 to TRBJ1-1; D is perhaps TRBD1 (6 bases). V was cut by 5 bases and J by 5 bases, with 12 bases left in between. Looked up from germline, CDR1 is KGHSH and CDR2 is LQKENI. The CDR3 loop spans 13 amino acids. As DNA, the CDR3 is TGTGCCAGCTCATCGGCCACAGGGACTGAAGCTTTCTTT. This codes for CASSSATGTEAFF.

There are many counts of this clonotype. The gene calls are TRBV5-1 and TRBJ2-2, with D uncertain. The germline V and J ends were trimmed by 2 bases and 6 bases, with 8 bases remaining between them. Germline V gene lookup returns CDR1 SGHRS and CDR2 YFSETQ. This CDR3 spans 13 amino acids. This chain's CDR3 is CASSFGEPGELFF. Here the CDR3 DNA reads TGCGCCAGCAGCTTCGGAGAACCCGGGGAGCTGTTTTTT. Supplemented by reference TRBV5-1 and TRBJ2-2, the full variable domain reads KAGVTQTPRYLIKTRGQQVTLSCSPISGHRSVSWYQQTPGQGLQFLFEYFSETQRNKGNFPGRFSGRQFSNSRSEMNVSTLELGDSALYLCASSFGEPGELFFGEGSRLTVL.

This clonotype has just a few counts. The V gene is TRBV7-2, the J gene TRBJ2-7, with D perhaps matching TRBD1 (5 bases). The CDR3 is 12 amino acids. Germline-derived CDR1 and CDR2 are SGHTA and FQGNSA. Between the trimmed V and J ends, which lost 5 bases and 5 bases, there was a span of 10 bases. This CDR3 is CASSPGRHEQYF. Here the CDR3 DNA reads TGTGCCAGCAGCCCAGGGCGGCACGAGCAGTACTTC. The entire variable domain, with the rest obtained from reference TRBV7-2 and TRBJ2-7, is as follows: GAGVSQSPSNKVTEKGKDVELRCDPISGHTALYWYRQSLGQGLEFLIYFQGNSAPDKSGLPSDRFSAERTGGSVSTLTIQRTQQEDSAVYLCASSPGRHEQYFGPGTRLTVT.

This clonotype was recorded at least ten times. A much larger clone differs from this one at a single base, so this may be a read error. The rearrangement joins TRBV13 to TRBJ2-7; 8 bases align to TRBD2. CDR1 and CDR2 (germline): PRHDT, FYEKMQ (reference sequence). The V segment lost 1 base and the J segment 2 bases; nucleotides outside the gene matches: 1. This CDR3 contains 14 residues. Here the CDR3 reads CASSLVLAAYEQYF. The CDR3 DNA is TGTGCCAGCAGCTTAGTACTAGCGGCCTACGAGCAGTACTTC.

This chain connects TRBV11-2 to TRBJ2-5, with 7 bases identical to TRBD1. CDR3 length equals 16 residues. Germline V CDR1 and CDR2: SGHAT, FQNNGV. V trimming: 4 bases; J trimming: 4 bases; junction bases outside the gene matches: 12. The CDR3 spells CASSSRTGTWGETQYF. Written as DNA, the CDR3 is TGTGCCAGCAGCTCTAGGACAGGCACTTGGGGAGAGACCCAGTACTTC.

Comments on this clonotype: This could be a read error, since a much larger clone is one nucleotide away. CDR3 residues: CASSYWPAEQYF. CDR3 nucleotides: TGTGCCAGCAGTTACTGGCCAGCCGAGCAGTACTTC. The J gene is TRBJ2-7, the V gene TRBV9; D unclear. The germline V gene has CDR1 SGDLS and CDR2 YYNGEE. The CDR3 loop spans 12 amino acids. Deletions cut 5 bases from V and 6 bases from J, with 12 bases between.

The gene calls are TRBV2 and TRBJ2-7; 11 bases agree with TRBD2. V was clipped by 8 bases and J by 2 bases; unmatched bases: 8. The CDR3 is 15 amino acids. Germline V CDR1 and CDR2: SNHLY, FYNNEI. The DNA of the CDR3 is TGTGCCAGCCACAGGGGACTAGCGGCCCCCTACGAGCAGTACTTC. Amino acid sequence: CASHRGLAAPYEQYF.

This clonotype was seen ten or more times. The rearrangement joins TRBV6-1 to TRBJ1-5, with TRBD1 identical over 7 bases. J gave up 0 bases and V 4 bases, and 6 bases lay outside the gene matches. The V gene's germline CDR1 is MNHNS and CDR2 SASEGT. The CDR3 contains 16 residues. The CDR3 reads CASSVPGQNSNQPQHF. For the CDR3, the DNA is TGTGCCAGCAGTGTGCCGGGACAGAATAGCAATCAGCCCCAGCATTTT.